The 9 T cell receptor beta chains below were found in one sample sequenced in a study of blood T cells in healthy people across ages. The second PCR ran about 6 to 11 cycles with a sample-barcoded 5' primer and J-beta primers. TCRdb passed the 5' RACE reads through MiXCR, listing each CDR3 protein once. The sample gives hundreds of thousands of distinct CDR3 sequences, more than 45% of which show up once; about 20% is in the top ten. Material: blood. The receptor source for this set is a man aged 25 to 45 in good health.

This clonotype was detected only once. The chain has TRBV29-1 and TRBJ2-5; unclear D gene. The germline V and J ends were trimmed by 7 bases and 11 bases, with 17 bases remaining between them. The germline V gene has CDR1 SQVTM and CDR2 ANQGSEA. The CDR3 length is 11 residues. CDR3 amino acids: CSAPVSNEQYF. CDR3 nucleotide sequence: TGCAGCGCTCCGGTCTCCAATGAGCAGTACTTC.

In DNA form, the CDR3 reads TGTGCCAGCAGCTTTGAAGCGGCGTACGAGCAGTACTTC. Its protein product is CASSFEAAYEQYF. The chain has TRBV7-2 and TRBJ2-7; D may be TRBD2 (5 bases). This CDR3 contains 13 residues. Germline V lookup: CDR1 SGHTA, CDR2 FQGNSA. The germline V and J ends were trimmed by 3 bases and 4 bases, with 10 bases remaining between them.

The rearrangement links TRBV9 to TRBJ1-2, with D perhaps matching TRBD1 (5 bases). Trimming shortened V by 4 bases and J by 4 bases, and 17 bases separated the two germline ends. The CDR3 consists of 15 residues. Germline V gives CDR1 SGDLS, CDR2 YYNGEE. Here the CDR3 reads CASSPAPGHTYGYTF. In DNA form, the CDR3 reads TGTGCCAGCAGCCCAGCCCCCGGACATACCTATGGCTACACCTTC.

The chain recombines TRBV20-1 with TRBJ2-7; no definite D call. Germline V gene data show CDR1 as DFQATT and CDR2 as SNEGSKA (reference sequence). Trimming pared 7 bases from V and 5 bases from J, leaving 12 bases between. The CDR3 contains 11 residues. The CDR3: CSVAGLNEQYF. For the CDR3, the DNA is TGCAGTGTCGCCGGGCTGAACGAGCAGTACTTC.

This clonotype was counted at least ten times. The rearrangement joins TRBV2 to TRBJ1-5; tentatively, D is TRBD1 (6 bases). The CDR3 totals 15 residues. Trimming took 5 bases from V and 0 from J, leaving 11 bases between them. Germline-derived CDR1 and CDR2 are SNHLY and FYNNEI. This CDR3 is CASSPQGGSNQPQHF. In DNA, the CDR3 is TGTGCCAGCAGTCCACAGGGTGGTAGCAATCAGCCCCAGCATTTT.

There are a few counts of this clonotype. The CDR3 sequence: CASSQLGGRVVEQFF. CDR3 sequence (DNA): TGCGCCAGCAGCCAATTGGGCGGGAGGGTCGTTGAGCAGTTCTTC. The chain joins TRBV4-1 to TRBJ2-1, with 9 bases aligning to TRBD2. V gave up 2 bases and J gave up 9 bases; unmatched junction bases: 8. The CDR3 totals 15 residues. From germline, CDR1 is MGHRA and CDR2 YSYEKL.

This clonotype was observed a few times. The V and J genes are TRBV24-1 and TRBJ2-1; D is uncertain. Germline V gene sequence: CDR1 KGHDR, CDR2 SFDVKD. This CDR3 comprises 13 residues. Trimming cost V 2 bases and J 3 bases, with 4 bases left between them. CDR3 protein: CATSDYGYNEQFF. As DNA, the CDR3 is TGTGCCACCAGTGATTACGGCTACAATGAGCAGTTCTTC.

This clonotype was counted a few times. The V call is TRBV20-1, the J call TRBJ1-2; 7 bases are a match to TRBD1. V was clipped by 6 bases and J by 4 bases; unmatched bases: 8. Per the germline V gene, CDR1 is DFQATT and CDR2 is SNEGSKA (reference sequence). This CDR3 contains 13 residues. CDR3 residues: CSAPETGFYGYTF. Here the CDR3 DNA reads TGCAGTGCCCCCGAGACAGGGTTCTATGGCTACACCTTC.

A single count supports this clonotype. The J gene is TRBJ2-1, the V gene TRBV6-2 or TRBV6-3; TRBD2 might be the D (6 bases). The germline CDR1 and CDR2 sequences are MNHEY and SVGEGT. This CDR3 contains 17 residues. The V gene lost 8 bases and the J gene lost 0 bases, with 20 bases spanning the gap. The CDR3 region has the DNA TGTGCCAGCCGTTTCGGCGGGGCCCTTAGCTCCTACAATGAGCAGTTCTTC. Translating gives CASRFGGALSSYNEQFF.